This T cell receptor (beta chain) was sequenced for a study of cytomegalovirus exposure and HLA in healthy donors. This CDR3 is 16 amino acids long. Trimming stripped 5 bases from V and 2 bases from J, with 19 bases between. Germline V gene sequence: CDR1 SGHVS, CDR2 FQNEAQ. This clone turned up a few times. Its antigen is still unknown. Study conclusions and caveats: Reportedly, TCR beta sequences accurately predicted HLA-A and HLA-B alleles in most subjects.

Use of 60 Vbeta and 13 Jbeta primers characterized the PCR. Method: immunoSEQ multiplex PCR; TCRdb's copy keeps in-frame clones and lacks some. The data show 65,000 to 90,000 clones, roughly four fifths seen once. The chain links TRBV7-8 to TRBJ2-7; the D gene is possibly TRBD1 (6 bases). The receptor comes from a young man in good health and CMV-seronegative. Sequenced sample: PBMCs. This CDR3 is CASSPEPDRPTYEQYF. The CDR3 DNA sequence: TGTGCCAGCAGCCCTGAACCAGACAGGCCAACCTACGAGCAGTACTTC.